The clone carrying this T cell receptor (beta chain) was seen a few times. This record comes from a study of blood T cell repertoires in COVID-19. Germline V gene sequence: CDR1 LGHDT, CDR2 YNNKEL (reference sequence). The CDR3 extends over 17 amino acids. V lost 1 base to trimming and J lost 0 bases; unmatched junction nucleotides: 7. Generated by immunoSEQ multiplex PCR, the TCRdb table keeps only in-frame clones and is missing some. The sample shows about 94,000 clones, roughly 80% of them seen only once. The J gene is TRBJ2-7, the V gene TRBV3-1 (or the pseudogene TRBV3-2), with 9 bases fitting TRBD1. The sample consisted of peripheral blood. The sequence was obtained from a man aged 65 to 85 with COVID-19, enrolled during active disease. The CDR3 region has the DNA TGTGCCAGCAGCCAAGTTCCGGGACAGGGAACCTCCTACGAGCAGTACTTC. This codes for CASSQVPGQGTSYEQYF.